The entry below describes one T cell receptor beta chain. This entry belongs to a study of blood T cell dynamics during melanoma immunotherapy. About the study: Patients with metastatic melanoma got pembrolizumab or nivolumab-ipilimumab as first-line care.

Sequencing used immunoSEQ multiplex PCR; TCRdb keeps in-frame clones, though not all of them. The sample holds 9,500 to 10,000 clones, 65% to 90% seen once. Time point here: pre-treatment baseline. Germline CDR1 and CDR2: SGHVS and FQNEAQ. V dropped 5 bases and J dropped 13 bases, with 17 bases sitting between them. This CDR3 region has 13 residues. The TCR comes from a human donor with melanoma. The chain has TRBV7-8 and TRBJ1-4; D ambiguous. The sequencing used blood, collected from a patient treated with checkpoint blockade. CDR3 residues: CASSLRGGVRLFF. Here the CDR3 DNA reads TGTGCCAGCAGCCTCCGCGGCGGAGTTAGACTGTTTTTT.